This entry is about one T cell receptor beta chain. Naivety among CD8 cells was defined by CD45RO negativity and positive CCR7 selection, thereby excluding terminally differentiated effector memory CD45RA+ cells. The sample originates from a study of shared clonotypes between healthy human individuals. CDR3 length equals 16 residues. V was clipped by 1 base and J by 3 bases, with 13 bases between them. Germline V gives CDR1 SGHAT, CDR2 FQNNGV. Sequenced by immunoSEQ multiplex PCR; TCRdb stores in-frame clones only, minus some. The sample records about 1,900,000 clones, just under 95% being singletons.

V gene TRBV11-2 combines with J gene TRBJ2-1; unclear D gene. The sequencing input was naive CD8+ T cells sorted from blood. The receptor was derived from a man younger than 35 in good health. The CDR3 is CASSLGDGTGYNEQFF. In DNA form, the CDR3 reads TGTGCCAGCAGCTTAGGCGACGGAACCGGCTACAATGAGCAGTTCTTC.